The 18 T cell receptor beta chains below were found in one sample sequenced in a study of shared T cell receptors in the human thymus. Libraries were prepared by immunoSEQ multiplex PCR; TCRdb keeps only in-frame clonotypes and omits some of them. The sample holds hundreds of thousands of clones; over 75% are singletons and the top ten take approximately 0.01%. These data also formed part of another study, on human thymus T cells.

What was sequenced was thymocytes. The origin of the receptors is a girl under three years old with a congenital heart defect.

The J gene is TRBJ2-2, the V gene TRBV27; D perhaps matches TRBD2 (5 bases). Germline assignment: CDR1 MNHEY and CDR2 SMNVEV (reference sequence). CDR3 length: 15 residues. With 3 bases removed from V and 2 bases from J, the gap between germline ends came to 10 bases. The CDR3 bases are TGTGCCAGCAGTTTGGAGGCCTCAAACACCGGGGAGCTGTTTTTT. It encodes CASSLEASNTGELFF.

V is TRBV6-1 and J is TRBJ1-4; unclear D gene. CDR3 size: 14 residues. From germline, CDR1 is MNHNS and CDR2 SASEGT. Deletions cut 6 bases from V and 8 bases from J, with 16 bases between. DNA for the CDR3: TGTGCCAGCAGACCGACGGCCTTGAGGGAAAAACTGTTTTTT. It yields the protein CASRPTALREKLFF.

This chain links TRBV16 with TRBJ1-2; tentatively, D is TRBD1 (5 bases). Per the germline V gene, CDR1 is KGHSY and CDR2 is FQNENV. Trimming took off 4 bases at V and 5 bases at J, with 23 bases between the two ends. This CDR3 has 17 residues. CDR3 residues: CASSPRGRGSLSYGYTF. The CDR3 DNA is TGTGCCAGCAGCCCCCGAGGGAGGGGATCCCTGTCGTATGGCTACACCTTC.

CDR3 residues: CSATGLTDTQYF. In nucleotides, the CDR3 is TGCAGCGCCACGGGACTGACAGATACGCAGTATTTT. J is TRBJ2-3 and V is TRBV29-1; a weak D match, TRBD2 (6 bases). V was cut by 7 bases and J by 3 bases, with 11 bases left in between. Germline V gene sequence: CDR1 SQVTM, CDR2 ANQGSEA. There are 12 residues in the CDR3.

This clone was seen once. The chain has TRBV6-1 and TRBJ1-2; 9 bases agree with TRBD1. The CDR3 is made up of 15 amino acids. From germline, CDR1 is MNHNS and CDR2 SASEGT. Trimming cost V 8 bases and J 7 bases; bases outside gene matches: 14. CDR3 sequence reads: CASWGTGWSGGGYTF. The CDR3, as DNA: TGTGCCAGCTGGGGGACAGGGTGGAGCGGAGGTGGCTACACCTTC.

The V call is TRBV7-9, the J call TRBJ1-6; TRBD1 might be the D (6 bases). V lost 2 bases and J lost 10, with 15 bases in between. CDR1 is SEHNR and CDR2 is FQNEAQ in the germline V gene (reference sequence). The CDR3 extends over 15 amino acids. CDR3 loop: CASSLIEGVVSPLHF. CDR3 DNA: TGTGCCAGCAGCTTAATAGAGGGGGTAGTGTCACCCCTCCACTTT.

In its sample, this clone was seen once. CDR3 loop: CASSVRWLAGKAKNIQYF. In nucleotides, the CDR3 is TGTGCCAGCAGCGTACGATGGCTAGCGGGGAAGGCCAAAAACATTCAGTACTTC. The rearrangement uses TRBV7-9 and TRBJ2-4, with 9 bases lining up with TRBD2. V was clipped by 5 bases and J by 1 base; unmatched bases: 12. From germline, CDR1 is SEHNR and CDR2 FQNEAQ (reference sequence). The CDR3 is made up of 18 amino acids.

V and J are TRBV7-9 and TRBJ1-6; D might be TRBD1 (6 bases). Germline CDR1 SEHNR, CDR2 FQNEAQ (reference sequence). The length of the CDR3 is 19 residues. The germline V and J ends were trimmed by 5 bases and 0 bases, with 20 bases remaining between them. This chain's CDR3 is CASSLTGATQNSYNSPLHF. The CDR3 DNA reads as TGTGCCAGCAGCCTGACAGGTGCCACGCAGAACTCCTATAATTCACCCCTCCACTTT. Full variable domain (remainder filled in from reference TRBV7-9 and TRBJ1-6): DTGVSQNPRHKITKRGQNVTFRCDPISEHNRLYWYRQTLGQGPEFLTYFQNEAQLEKSRLLSDRFSAERPKGSFSTLEIQRTEQGDSAMYLCASSLTGATQNSYNSPLHFGNGTRLTVT.

The genes are TRBV19 and TRBJ1-2, with unresolved D. Deletions cut 10 bases from V and 5 bases from J, with 17 bases between. The length of the CDR3 is 13 residues. Germline lookup yields CDR1 LNHDA and CDR2 SQIVND (reference sequence). The CDR3 loop reads CATAYEGRYGYTF. Here the CDR3 DNA reads TGTGCCACGGCATACGAGGGTCGGTATGGCTACACCTTC.

The chain joins TRBV6-5 to TRBJ1-2, with a weak D call TRBD1 (5 bases). V gave up 4 bases and J gave up 2 bases, with 17 bases separating them. CDR3 length: 16 residues. The germline gives CDR1 MNHEY, CDR2 SVGAGI. CDR3 in DNA: TGTGCCAGCAGTTTGGGGCTGGGGGGGACCAACTATGGCTACACCTTC. Translation gives CASSLGLGGTNYGYTF.

The chain has TRBV4-3 and TRBJ1-5; perhaps TRBD1 as D (5 bases). V was clipped by 3 bases and J by 6 bases, with 27 bases between them. Per the germline V gene, CDR1 is LGHNA and CDR2 is YSLEER. The CDR3 totals 19 residues. In DNA form, the CDR3 reads TGCGCCAGCAGCCAGTCTAGGGCCTCGGGGGGTGAATTCGGTCAGCCCCAGCATTTT. Translated, it gives CASSQSRASGGEFGQPQHF.

The genes are TRBV7-9 and TRBJ1-1; a possible D gene is TRBD1 (5 bases). The germline CDR1 and CDR2 sequences are SEHNR and FQNEAQ (reference sequence). This CDR3 has 14 residues. V lost 5 bases to trimming and J lost 1 base, with 11 bases between them. CDR3: CASSQPGQNTEAFF. CDR3 nucleotide sequence: TGTGCCAGCAGCCAGCCAGGACAGAACACTGAAGCTTTCTTT.

This chain connects TRBV14 to TRBJ2-5; no clear D. The CDR3 runs to 16 residues. V was pared by 2 bases and J by 4 bases, with 17 bases between. Germline lookup yields CDR1 SGHDN and CDR2 FVKESK. The CDR3 DNA sequence: TGTGCCAGCAGCCAAATACACACCCGTCGCCCAGAGACCCAGTACTTC. Translated, it gives CASSQIHTRRPETQYF. Full variable domain (outside the CDR3, taken from reference TRBV14 and TRBJ2-5): EAGVTQFPSHSVIEKGQTVTLRCDPISGHDNLYWYRRVMGKEIKFLLHFVKESKQDESGMPNNRFLAERTGGTYSTLKVQPAELEDSGVYFCASSQIHTRRPETQYFGPGTRLLVL.

The genes are TRBV11-2 and TRBJ1-1; the match to TRBD1 covers 8 bases. Trimming at V came to 5 bases and at J to 7 bases, leaving 12 bases not matched to a gene. This CDR3 spans 15 amino acids. In germline, CDR1 is SGHAT, CDR2 FQNNGV. CDR3 sequence reads: CASSPRTTGAHEAFF. In nucleotides, the CDR3 is TGTGCCAGCAGCCCCCGGACGACAGGGGCCCATGAAGCTTTCTTT.

The chain links TRBV5-1 to TRBJ1-1; 12 nucleotides match TRBD1. The CDR3 is made up of 22 amino acids. The V gene end was trimmed by 5 bases and the J gene end by 1 base; junction bases not matched to a gene: 24. CDR1 is SGHRS, CDR2 YFSETQ, per germline. CDR3 amino acids: CASSPEKLTGGQGAAQNTEAFF. The CDR3 DNA is TGCGCCAGCAGTCCCGAAAAACTAACCGGGGGACAGGGGGCAGCGCAGAACACTGAAGCTTTCTTT.

This rearrangement joins TRBV5-1 to TRBJ1-1; 8 bases match TRBD1. J gave up 0 bases and V 0 bases, and 1 base lay outside the gene matches. Per the germline V gene, CDR1 is SGHRS and CDR2 is YFSETQ. There are 15 residues in the CDR3. In DNA, the CDR3 is TGCGCCAGCAGCTTGGGGGACAGGTTGAACACTGAAGCTTTCTTT. It encodes CASSLGDRLNTEAFF.

The V gene is TRBV4-1, the J gene TRBJ1-2, with D maybe TRBD1 (5 bases). V lost 1 base, J lost 7 bases, and 13 bases lay in between. CDR1 and CDR2 from the germline V gene are MGHRA and YSYEKL. The CDR3 extends over 14 amino acids. The CDR3 region is CASSQVGGAVGYTF. The CDR3 region has the DNA TGCGCCAGCAGCCAAGTTGGAGGGGCGGTTGGCTACACCTTC.

The genes are TRBV28 and TRBJ2-4, with D possibly being TRBD2 (5 bases). Germline V lookup: CDR1 MDHEN, CDR2 SYDVKM. V dropped 7 bases and J dropped 0 bases, with 10 bases sitting between them. The CDR3 loop spans 14 amino acids. The CDR3 loop reads CASKGALAKNIQYF. DNA for the CDR3: TGTGCCAGCAAGGGAGCGTTAGCCAAAAACATTCAGTACTTC.